The 28 T cell receptor beta chains reported below all come from one sample, sequenced in a study of T-cell memory formation after mild COVID-19. TCRdb redid the calling of the 5' RACE reads with MiXCR, one entry per CDR3 protein. Among about 14,000 distinct CDR3 sequences listed, roughly 19% were seen once. The sample comprised PBMCs or a T cell subset sorted from them (not recorded which). The receptors come from an adult woman who had mild COVID-19 (a few samples of this study predate the infection). Cell type and time point are not known.

This clonotype has ten or more counts. The DNA for the CDR3 is TGTGCCAGCAGCCCACCTCGGTGGGAGGGCACCTACGAGCAGTACTTC. Its translation is CASSPPRWEGTYEQYF. The chain recombines TRBV12-3 or TRBV12-4 with TRBJ2-7; 7 bases are a match to TRBD2. With 6 bases clipped from V and 2 bases from J, the junction kept 13 bases outside the gene matches. CDR3 length equals 16 residues.

This clonotype was counted ten times or more. The genes are TRBV12-3 or TRBV12-4 and TRBJ2-4; D may be TRBD1 (5 bases). V shed 5 bases and J shed 0 bases, with 11 bases lying between them. The CDR3 has 15 amino acids. CDR3 coding DNA: TGTGCCAGCAGTGCACAGGAGTTAGCCAAAAACATTCAGTACTTC. Its translation: CASSAQELAKNIQYF.

The chain uses TRBV15 and TRBJ2-7; perhaps TRBD1 as D (5 bases). The germline V gene encodes CDR1 LNHNV and CDR2 YYDKDF (reference sequence). V lost 1 base and J 3 bases, leaving 10 bases between the germline ends. The CDR3 runs 14 residues. The CDR3 reads CATSRVVQGYEQYF. As DNA, the CDR3 is TGTGCCACCAGCAGAGTCGTTCAGGGCTACGAGCAGTACTTC.

This clonotype showed up many times. J is TRBJ1-1 and V is TRBV7-9; unclear D gene. This CDR3 region has 13 residues. The V end was cut by 6 bases, the J end by 0 bases, with 8 bases between. Germline CDR1 is SEHNR and CDR2 is FQNEAQ (reference sequence). The CDR3 protein is CASRTEMNTEAFF. The DNA of the CDR3 is TGTGCCAGCAGGACGGAAATGAACACTGAAGCTTTCTTT.

This clonotype has ten or more counts. This chain uses TRBV3-1 with TRBJ2-7, with a possible D match to TRBD1 (6 bases). The CDR3 loop spans 14 amino acids. The V end lost 0 bases, the J end lost 5 bases, and 11 bases lay between the germline ends. Germline-derived CDR1 and CDR2 are LGHDT and YNNKEL (reference sequence). CDR3 sequence reads: CASSQDHRVDEQYF. The CDR3 bases are TGTGCCAGCAGCCAAGACCACAGGGTGGACGAGCAGTACTTC.

The J gene is TRBJ2-7, the V gene TRBV5-1; TRBD1 aligns across 11 bases. V trimming: 4 bases; J trimming: 3 bases; junction bases outside the gene matches: 6. CDR1 is SGHRS, CDR2 YFSETQ, per germline. This CDR3 region has 15 residues. In DNA, the CDR3 is TGCGCCAGCAGCACCTCCGGGACAGGGGGCTACGAGCAGTACTTC. This translates into CASSTSGTGGYEQYF.

This clonotype has a count of ten or more. The chain joins TRBV6-5 to TRBJ2-7, with D possibly matching TRBD2 (6 bases). Germline-derived CDR1 and CDR2 are MNHEY and SVGAGI. Trimming took off 4 bases at V and 3 bases at J, with 13 bases between the two ends. The CDR3 loop spans 14 amino acids. CDR3: CASSSQEEGYEQYF. The CDR3 DNA is TGTGCCAGCAGTTCCCAGGAGGAGGGCTACGAGCAGTACTTC.

This clonotype was seen ten or more times. The chain carries TRBV9 and TRBJ2-5, with D unresolved. Trimming pared 4 bases from V and 0 bases from J, leaving 10 bases between. Germline V gene sequence: CDR1 SGDLS, CDR2 YYNGEE. The CDR3 runs 14 residues. CDR3 coding DNA: TGTGCCAGCAGCCCAACGCCGTACCAAGAGACCCAGTACTTC. Protein product: CASSPTPYQETQYF.

Many counts were recorded for this clonotype. V and J are TRBV5-1 and TRBJ2-6, with a possible D match to TRBD2 (6 bases). With 0 bases removed from V and 0 bases from J, the gap between germline ends came to 22 bases. Germline V gives CDR1 SGHRS, CDR2 YFSETQ. The CDR3 is 21 amino acids. CDR3 bases: TGCGCCAGCAGCTTGGTGTCGGGAGCAATATCACCCCTCTCTGGGGCCAACGTCCTGACTTTC. Translation: CASSLVSGAISPLSGANVLTF.

This clonotype was observed at least ten times. This chain connects TRBV6-2 or TRBV6-3 to TRBJ2-7; D is perhaps TRBD1 or TRBD2 (5 bases each). The germline V gene has CDR1 MNHEY and CDR2 SVGEGT. Trimming removed 8 bases at V and 0 bases at J, with 17 bases between. The CDR3 is 15 residues long. Here the CDR3 DNA reads TGTGCCAGCCGCGCCACGGGGCAGCCCTCCTACGAGCAGTACTTC. Protein product: CASRATGQPSYEQYF.

This clonotype was seen ten or more times. V and J are TRBV10-3 and TRBJ1-1; 7 bases align to TRBD1. V lost 6 bases and J lost 4; bases outside the gene matches: 5. The V gene's germline CDR1 is ENHRY and CDR2 SYGVKD. The CDR3 is 13 amino acids. This CDR3 reads CAIRAGGSTEAFF. As DNA, the CDR3 is TGTGCCATCAGGGCAGGGGGATCCACTGAAGCTTTCTTT.

This clonotype was observed at least ten times. J is TRBJ2-1 and V is TRBV19, with TRBD2 matching over 9 bases. The CDR3 extends over 17 amino acids. Germline CDR1 LNHDA, CDR2 SQIVND (reference sequence). The ends lost 3 bases at V and 2 bases at J; junction bases unmatched: 8. The CDR3 nucleotides are TGTGCCAGTAGTATCGTAGCGGGAGCGACGCCCTACAATGAGCAGTTCTTC. This encodes CASSIVAGATPYNEQFF.

This clonotype was seen ten or more times. V and J are TRBV29-1 and TRBJ2-3, with 9 bases that match TRBD2. CDR1 and CDR2 from the germline V gene are SQVTM and ANQGSEA. Trimming at V came to 4 bases and at J to 1 base, leaving 12 bases not matched to a gene. The CDR3 sequence is 17 residues long. The CDR3 coding sequence is TGCAGCGTTGCTGGGATAGCGGGAGACGCCGGCACAGATACGCAGTATTTT. It is translated as CSVAGIAGDAGTDTQYF.

Ten or more counts support this clonotype. The chain couples TRBV12-3 or TRBV12-4 to TRBJ2-3; 10 bases line up with TRBD2. This CDR3 has 16 amino acids. V lost 6 bases to trimming and J lost 2 bases; unmatched junction nucleotides: 8. CDR3 amino acids: CASRRLAGGSTDTQYF. The CDR3 DNA follows: TGTGCCAGCAGACGATTAGCGGGAGGTTCCACAGATACGCAGTATTTT.

This clonotype was recorded many times. CDR3 protein: CASSTANYGYTF. CDR3 in DNA: TGTGCCAGCAGCACGGCTAACTATGGCTACACCTTC. V is TRBV11-2 and J is TRBJ1-2; the D is unclear. CDR3 size: 12 residues. The V end lost 5 bases, the J end lost 0 bases, and 4 bases lay between the germline ends. The germline V gene has CDR1 SGHAT and CDR2 FQNNGV.

This clonotype was recorded many times. The chain carries TRBV7-2 and TRBJ2-1, with TRBD2 matching over 7 bases. Germline loops: CDR1 SGHTA, CDR2 FQGNSA. V shed 8 bases and J 14 bases; nucleotides not matched to a gene: 18. The CDR3 extends over 14 amino acids. The CDR3 here is CASLRAGVKGAEFF. DNA for the CDR3: TGTGCCAGCTTAAGGGCGGGAGTAAAAGGCGCGGAGTTCTTC.

This clonotype was counted at least ten times. V gene TRBV6-6 combines with J gene TRBJ2-7, with TRBD2 identical over 7 bases. CDR1 and CDR2 from the germline V gene are MNHNY and SVGAGI (reference sequence). Trimming took 7 bases from V and 9 from J; bases not matched to a gene: 21. CDR3 size: 16 residues. The DNA of the CDR3 is TGTGCCAGCACCTCCCATCCCGTGGCGGGAGTGTTTGGGCAGTACTTC. This encodes CASTSHPVAGVFGQYF.

This clonotype was counted at least ten times. V gene TRBV2 combines with J gene TRBJ1-6; 7 bases match TRBD1. From germline, CDR1 is SNHLY and CDR2 FYNNEI. V lost 3 bases, J lost 7 bases, and 9 bases stayed unmatched. This CDR3 region has 16 residues. The chain's CDR3 is CASSDLQGLGNSPLHF. The CDR3 coding sequence is TGTGCCAGCAGTGACTTACAGGGGTTGGGGAATTCACCCCTCCACTTT.

This chain connects TRBV9 to TRBJ2-1; 7 bases align to TRBD2. Germline V gene data show CDR1 as SGDLS and CDR2 as YYNGEE. The CDR3 consists of 16 residues. The V gene end was trimmed by 2 bases and the J gene end by 5 bases; junction bases not matched to a gene: 10. The CDR3 spells CASSVYSSGLDNEQFF. In nucleotides, the CDR3 is TGTGCCAGCAGCGTTTATTCTAGCGGACTGGACAATGAGCAGTTCTTC.

This clonotype was seen at least ten times. V usage is TRBV7-8 and J usage is TRBJ1-1, with TRBD1 as a possible D gene (5 bases). Germline CDR1 is SGHVS and CDR2 is FQNEAQ. This CDR3 region has 12 residues. Trimming cost V 5 bases and J 3 bases, with 7 bases left between them. CDR3 bases: TGTGCCAGCAGCCCGGGGGACACTGAAGCTTTCTTT. This sequence encodes CASSPGDTEAFF.

This clonotype was picked up many times. V is TRBV6-6 and J is TRBJ2-2; 11 nucleotides line up with TRBD2. The CDR3 sequence is 16 residues long. V lost 11 bases and J lost 0; bases outside the gene matches: 8. CDR1 is MNHNY, CDR2 SVGAGI, per germline (reference sequence). The CDR3 coding sequence is TGTGCCGGGCTAGCGGGAGGTACCACGAACACCGGGGAGCTGTTTTTT. Translated, it gives CAGLAGGTTNTGELFF.

The sample holds many counts of this clonotype. This rearrangement joins TRBV12-3 or TRBV12-4 to TRBJ2-4; tentatively, D is TRBD1 or TRBD2 (6 bases each). Trimming stripped 1 base from V and 3 bases from J, with 19 bases between. This CDR3 has 18 amino acids. The CDR3 DNA reads as TGTGCCAGCAGTTTAGGAATACAGGGAGGTTTCAACAAAAACATTCAGTACTTC. The encoded protein is CASSLGIQGGFNKNIQYF.

In its sample, this clonotype was seen many times. The chain joins TRBV5-5 to TRBJ1-5, with D possibly TRBD1 on 5 matching bases. The germline V gene has CDR1 SGHKS and CDR2 YYEKEE (reference sequence). The CDR3 is made up of 17 amino acids. V lost 4 bases to trimming and J lost 2 bases, with 19 bases between them. The CDR3 protein is CASSPQDILRGNQPQHF. In DNA form, the CDR3 reads TGTGCCAGCAGCCCTCAGGACATCCTGCGAGGCAATCAGCCCCAGCATTTT.

The rearrangement joins TRBV24-1 to TRBJ2-1; TRBD2 aligns across 8 bases. Per the germline V gene, CDR1 is KGHDR and CDR2 is SFDVKD. The CDR3 runs to 15 residues. The V segment lost 6 bases and the J segment 6 bases; nucleotides outside the gene matches: 9. Written as DNA, the CDR3 is TGTGCCACCAGTCTTAGCGGGATCGGCTCCAATGAGCAGTTCTTC. Protein product: CATSLSGIGSNEQFF.

This clonotype was counted at least ten times. The chain couples TRBV28 to TRBJ2-7; no clear D gene. CDR3 length: 12 residues. The V and J ends lost 6 bases and 4 bases respectively, with 10 bases between them. CDR1 is MDHEN, CDR2 SYDVKM, per germline. The CDR3 DNA reads TGTGCCAGCAGCCCCCACAGATACGAGCAGTACTTC. Amino acids: CASSPHRYEQYF.

The V gene is TRBV4-3, the J gene TRBJ2-1; 11 nucleotides align to TRBD2. This CDR3 comprises 18 residues. The germline V gene has CDR1 LGHNA and CDR2 YSLEER. J lost 1 base, V lost 2 bases, and 7 bases had no gene match. The chain's CDR3 is CASSQYLAGGPSYNEQFF. The CDR3, as DNA: TGCGCCAGCAGCCAATATCTAGCGGGGGGCCCATCCTACAATGAGCAGTTCTTC.

This clonotype has at least ten counts. The gene calls are TRBV20-1 and TRBJ1-1; D uncertain. The CDR3 consists of 14 residues. Trimming removed 1 base from V and 8 bases from J, with 17 bases in between. Germline-derived CDR1 and CDR2 are DFQATT and SNEGSKA (reference sequence). The DNA of the CDR3 is TGCAGTGCTAGAGTCCCATTCGGATATAGGGAAGCTTTCTTT. It specifies CSARVPFGYREAFF.

As concerns this clonotype: A read error may account for a junction end that differs from germline. The chain recombines TRBV12-3 or TRBV12-4 with TRBJ2-5; maybe TRBD1 (5 bases). The CDR3 extends over 13 amino acids. CDR3 bases: TGTGCCAGCAGTCCCTATCTACAGGTTGGGTGGCACTTC. Amino acids: CASSPYLQVGWHF.